Presented here are 9 T cell receptor beta chains from one specimen sequenced in a study of cytomegalovirus exposure and HLA in healthy donors. Primers: 60 Vbeta forward and 13 Jbeta reverse. TCRdb's copy holds only in-frame clones and misses some; the assay was immunoSEQ multiplex PCR. The sample carries about 160,000 clones, around 82% recorded once. Sequenced sample: PBMCs. The receptors were gathered from a man aged 30 to 45 in good health and CMV-seronegative.

The V gene is TRBV2, the J gene TRBJ2-3, with 9 bases fitting TRBD2. Germline V gene sequence: CDR1 SNHLY, CDR2 FYNNEI. With 7 bases clipped from V and 4 bases from J, the junction kept 21 bases outside the gene matches. CDR3 length: 19 amino acids. The CDR3 sequence: CASTGAGPLRGGLSDTQYF. CDR3 DNA sequence: TGTGCCAGCACAGGGGCCGGACCGTTGCGGGGGGGCCTCTCAGATACGCAGTATTTT.

This clone has a handful of counts. The genes are TRBV29-1 and TRBJ2-5; TRBD2 agrees at 10 bases. V lost 4 bases and J lost 2; bases outside the gene matches: 4. Per germline, CDR1 SQVTM and CDR2 ANQGSEA. There are 14 residues in the CDR3. CDR3 bases: TGCAGCGTTGGAGTAGCGGGGGGACAAGAGACCCAGTACTTC. It encodes CSVGVAGGQETQYF.

The rearrangement links TRBV9 to TRBJ1-3; maybe TRBD1 (6 bases). Trimming pared 3 bases from V and 4 bases from J, leaving 14 bases between. From germline, CDR1 is SGDLS and CDR2 YYNGEE. The CDR3 runs 15 residues. The CDR3 loop is CASSAATGTGNTIYF. The CDR3 region has the DNA TGTGCCAGCAGCGCGGCGACAGGTACCGGAAACACCATATATTTT.

This clone is a singleton in its sample. The chain couples TRBV29-1 to TRBJ2-7; D possibly corresponds to TRBD1 (6 bases). The CDR3 contains 12 residues. V was clipped by 4 bases and J by 7 bases, with 14 bases between them. CDR1 and CDR2 (germline): SQVTM, ANQGSEA. In DNA, the CDR3 is TGCAGCGTTGGACAGGCCCAAGGGGAGCAGTACTTC. This codes for CSVGQAQGEQYF.

This clone counts as medium-sized. This chain links TRBV29-1 with TRBJ2-3, with a tentative D call TRBD1 (5 bases). The germline V gene has CDR1 SQVTM and CDR2 ANQGSEA. CDR3 size: 15 residues. Trimming removed 2 bases from V and 0 bases from J, with 12 bases in between. The CDR3 nucleotides read TGCAGCGTTGAACCGAGCAGGACAAGCACAGATACGCAGTATTTT. This translates into CSVEPSRTSTDTQYF.

The chain has TRBV27 and TRBJ1-6; D may be TRBD1 (5 bases). CDR1 and CDR2 from the germline V gene are MNHEY and SMNVEV (reference sequence). The V gene lost 9 bases and the J gene lost 4 bases, with 19 bases spanning the gap. This CDR3 is 16 amino acids long. The CDR3 region is CASSNGRTLYNSPLHF. The CDR3 region has the DNA TGTGCCAGTTCAAACGGGCGGACACTTTATAATTCACCCCTCCACTTT.

The rearrangement uses TRBV5-4 and TRBJ1-2; 9 bases are shared with TRBD1. The length of the CDR3 is 17 residues. Germline assignment: CDR1 SGHNT and CDR2 YYREEE (reference sequence). The ends lost 2 bases at V and 4 bases at J; junction bases unmatched: 12. The CDR3 protein is CASSFHDRGSPLYGYTF. CDR3 bases: TGTGCCAGCAGCTTCCACGACAGGGGGAGCCCTCTCTATGGCTACACCTTC.

CDR3 DNA: TGCGCCAGCAGCTTGGTAGCGGGAGGGATCTACGAGCAGTACTTC. It specifies CASSLVAGGIYEQYF. The chain employs TRBV5-1 and TRBJ2-7, with 11 bases aligning to TRBD2. The J segment lost 3 bases and the V segment lost 0 bases, leaving 2 bases of the junction unmatched. This CDR3 region has 15 residues. Per germline, CDR1 SGHRS and CDR2 YFSETQ. The full variable domain, in which reference TRBV5-1 and TRBJ2-7 provide the parts outside the CDR3, is KAGVTQTPRYLIKTRGQQVTLSCSPISGHRSVSWYQQTPGQGLQFLFEYFSETQRNKGNFPGRFSGRQFSNSRSEMNVSTLELGDSALYLCASSLVAGGIYEQYFGPGTRLTVT.

The chain links TRBV19 to TRBJ2-2; tentatively, D is TRBD2 (6 bases). The length of the CDR3 is 16 residues. Germline V lookup: CDR1 LNHDA, CDR2 SQIVND (reference sequence). Trimming pared 3 bases from V and 1 base from J, leaving 12 bases between. The CDR3 nucleotides are TGTGCCAGTAGTATTCGGAGAGCGGGGAACACCGGGGAGCTGTTTTTT. This gives the protein CASSIRRAGNTGELFF.